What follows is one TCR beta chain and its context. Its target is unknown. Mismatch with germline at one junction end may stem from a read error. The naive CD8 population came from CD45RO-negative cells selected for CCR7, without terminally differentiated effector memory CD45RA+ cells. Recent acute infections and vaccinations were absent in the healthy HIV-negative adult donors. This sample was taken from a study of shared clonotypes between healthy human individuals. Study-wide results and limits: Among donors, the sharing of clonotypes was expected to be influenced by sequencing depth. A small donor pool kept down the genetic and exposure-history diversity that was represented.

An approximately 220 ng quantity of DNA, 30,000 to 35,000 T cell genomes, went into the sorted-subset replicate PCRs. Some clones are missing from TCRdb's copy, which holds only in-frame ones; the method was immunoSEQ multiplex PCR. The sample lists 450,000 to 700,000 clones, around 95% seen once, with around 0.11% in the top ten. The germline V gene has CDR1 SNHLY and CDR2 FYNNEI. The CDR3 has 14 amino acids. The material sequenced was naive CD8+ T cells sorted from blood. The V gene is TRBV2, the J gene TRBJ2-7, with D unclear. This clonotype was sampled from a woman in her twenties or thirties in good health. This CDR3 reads CASSDFSSNSPLHF. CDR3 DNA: TGTGCCAGCAGTGATTTTTCCTCGAATTCACCCCTCCACTTC.